These 26 T cell receptor beta chains came from one sample sequenced in a study of T cell clonality in common variable immunodeficiency. Produced via immunoSEQ multiplex PCR; TCRdb's table is partial and in-frame only. Observed in the sample are about 47,000 clones, none of them singletons. The source material was peripheral blood mononuclear cells. These receptors all stem from a person aged 18 to 70 in good health.

This clone was detected a few times. The CDR3 end lies 3 residues beyond the end of the read and is filled in from the germline J gene. V gene TRBV11-2 combines with J gene TRBJ2-3; 8 positions agree with TRBD1. Trimming cost V 8 bases and J 3 bases; bases outside gene matches: 10. The length of the CDR3 is 15 residues. Germline loops: CDR1 SGHAT, CDR2 FQNNGV. CDR3 residues: CASHPGGAGTDTQYF. The part of the CDR3 DNA that was read is TGTGCCAGCCACCCAGGGGGCGCGGGGACAGATACG. Together with reference TRBV11-2 and TRBJ2-3, the CDR3 gives the full variable domain: EAGVAQSPRYKIIEKRQSVAFWCNPISGHATLYWYQQILGQGPKLLIQFQNNGVVDDSQLPKDRFSAERLKGVDSTLKIQPAKLEDSAVYLCASHPGGAGTDTQYFGPGTRLTVL.

Many counts were recorded for this clone. The read finishes 3 residues shy of the CDR3 end, and the germline J gene is used to complete it. The V call is TRBV19, the J call TRBJ1-2, with D perhaps matching TRBD1 (6 bases). This CDR3 region has 13 residues. V gave up 7 bases and J gave up 5 bases, with 14 bases separating them. Germline V gene lookup returns CDR1 LNHDA and CDR2 SQIVND (reference sequence). The covered CDR3 bases are TGTGCCAGTAAAACAGGGCCGGGGTATGGC. Amino acid sequence: CASKTGPGYG. The complete CDR3 sequence is CASKTGPGYGYTF.

This clone was detected many times. The CDR3 end lies 3 residues beyond the end of the read and is filled in from the germline J gene. This sequence joins TRBV20-1 and TRBJ2-1, with D possibly being TRBD2 (7 bases). CDR3 size: 16 residues. Germline CDR1 DFQATT, CDR2 SNEGSKA (reference sequence). V lost 0 bases and J lost 6, with 18 bases in between. The sequenced part of the CDR3 DNA is TGCAGTGCTAGAGAGTGGGGGGCGAGGGGGGGCAATGAG. Its translation is CSAREWGARGGNE. In full, the CDR3 is CSAREWGARGGNEQFF.

Ten or more counts support this clone. The read gets to within 3 residues of the CDR3 end, and the germline J gene fills in the rest. This rearrangement joins TRBV7-9 to TRBJ2-2; tentatively, D is TRBD1 (6 bases). The CDR3 loop spans 15 amino acids. CDR1 and CDR2 (germline): SEHNR, FQNEAQ (reference sequence). Trimming cost V 1 base and J 1 base, with 7 bases left between them. The DNA read from the CDR3 is TGTGCCAGCAGCTTAGGAGGGGGGAACACCGGGGAG. As protein: CASSLGGGNTGE. The entire CDR3 protein is CASSLGGGNTGELFF. Full variable domain (missing parts from reference TRBV7-9 and TRBJ2-2): DTGVSQNPRHKITKRGQNVTFRCDPISEHNRLYWYRQTLGQGPEFLTYFQNEAQLEKSRLLSDRFSAERPKGSFSTLEIQRTEQGDSAMYLCASSLGGGNTGELFFGEGSRLTVL.

This clone was counted at least ten times. CDR3 DNA (partial): TGTGCCAGCAGCCCCGGATGGGGGCGAGAGACC. This translates into CASSPGWGRET. The complete CDR3 protein is CASSPGWGRETQYF. The chain carries TRBV14 and TRBJ2-5, with D possibly matching TRBD1 (6 bases). The read ends 3 residues before the CDR3 terminus; that terminus is restored from the germline J gene. The germline V gene encodes CDR1 SGHDN and CDR2 FVKESK. Deletions cut 4 bases from V and 4 bases from J, with 13 bases between. CDR3 length equals 14 residues.

This clone has at least ten counts. CDR3 region: CASSAGTTTGNTIYF. The CDR3 DNA, read in part, is TGTGCCAGCAGTGCCGGGACAACTACTGGAAACACC. The chain couples TRBV6-1 to TRBJ1-3; maybe TRBD1 (6 bases). The observed sequence ends 3 residues before the CDR3 terminus, with the missing tail filled in from the germline J gene. With 4 bases removed from V and 2 bases from J, the gap between germline ends came to 12 bases. The CDR3 is 15 amino acids. Germline loops: CDR1 MNHNS, CDR2 SASEGT.

This clone has a count of ten or more. Read data end 3 residues before the CDR3 end; the end is taken from the germline J gene. The V call is TRBV20-1, the J call TRBJ2-1, with 10 bases fitting TRBD2. The length of the CDR3 is 16 residues. The germline V gene has CDR1 DFQATT and CDR2 SNEGSKA (reference sequence). V lost 6 bases and J lost 0; bases outside the gene matches: 8. The DNA read from the CDR3 is TGCAGTGCCCTTCAGCGGGAGGGCCGCTCCTACAATGAG. Its protein is CSALQREGRSYNE. The whole CDR3 region reads CSALQREGRSYNEQFF.

This clone has only a few counts. This sample includes further DNA sequences coding for the same CDR3. The CDR3 reads CASSPRQGDGYTF. Incomplete CDR3 DNA: TGTGCCAGCTCACCAAGGCAGGGGGATGGC. J is TRBJ1-2 and V is TRBV18; 7 bases align to TRBD1. The CDR3 is cut off 3 residues early in the read; its end comes from the germline J gene. This CDR3 is built from 13 residues. Trimming took 2 bases from V and 6 from J; bases not matched to a gene: 3. CDR1 and CDR2 from the germline V gene are KGHSH and LQKENI.

This clone was seen many times. The read ends 3 residues shy of where the CDR3 ends; the end is completed using the germline J gene. The rearrangement links TRBV20-1 to TRBJ2-4; 7 bases are a match to TRBD1. The CDR3 is 14 residues long. The V gene's germline CDR1 is DFQATT and CDR2 SNEGSKA (reference sequence). V gave up 6 bases and J gave up 0 bases; unmatched junction bases: 5. The CDR3 sequence: CSALQGRAKNIQYF. CDR3 DNA (partial): TGCAGTGCGTTACAGGGGCGAGCCAAAAACATT.

There are many counts of this clone. The read terminates 3 residues before the CDR3 end, so the remaining end is supplied by the germline J gene. The genes are TRBV6-2 or TRBV6-3 and TRBJ2-5, with TRBD2 matching over 9 bases. The CDR3 loop spans 14 amino acids. Germline loops: CDR1 MNHEY, CDR2 SVGEGT. The junction had 4 bases not matched to a gene; V was cut back by 2 bases and J by 6 bases. CDR3 in amino acids: CASSYASGTQTQYF. Incomplete CDR3 DNA: TGTGCCAGCAGTTACGCTAGCGGGACGCAGACC.

This clone was recorded at least ten times. The DNA ends 3 residues before the CDR3 does, and the rest of the CDR3 is filled in from the germline J gene. This chain uses TRBV19 with TRBJ1-1; D call uncertain. In germline, CDR1 is LNHDA, CDR2 SQIVND (reference sequence). With 4 bases removed from V and 2 bases from J, the gap between germline ends came to 8 bases. The CDR3 has 13 residues. The covered CDR3 bases are TGTGCCAGTAGTAGACGGGGAAACACTGAA. Protein sequence: CASSRRGNTE. The whole CDR3 sequence reads CASSRRGNTEAFF.

The sample holds many counts of this clone. The read ends 3 residues shy of where the CDR3 ends; the end is completed using the germline J gene. The chain combines TRBV6-4 with TRBJ2-2; D is uncertain. CDR1 and CDR2 (germline): MRHNA, SNTAGT. The CDR3 loop spans 13 amino acids. The V end lost 3 bases, the J end lost 7 bases, and 9 bases lay between the germline ends. The part of the CDR3 DNA that was read is TGTGCCAGCAGTGATTCTGAGGTCGGGGAG. This translates into CASSDSEVGE. The whole CDR3 reads CASSDSEVGELFF.

This clone showed up many times. The read comes to an end 3 residues before the CDR3 does, leaving the germline J gene to fill in the end. The gene calls are TRBV20-1 and TRBJ2-6; D call uncertain. CDR1 and CDR2 (germline): DFQATT, SNEGSKA (reference sequence). The CDR3 is 14 residues long. Trimming left V 3 bases short and J 0 bases short, with 6 bases between. Partial CDR3 DNA: TGCAGTGCTAGGCGGATCTCTGGGGCCAACGTC. Translation gives CSARRISGANV. The whole CDR3 protein is CSARRISGANVLTF.

In this sample, this clone turned up many times. The read ends 3 residues early relative to the CDR3; the germline J gene fills the gap. This chain joins TRBV15 and TRBJ2-7; 10 bases match TRBD1. Germline trimming cut 2 bases from V and 0 bases from J; bases unmatched to any gene: 10. Germline CDR1 and CDR2: LNHNV and YYDKDF (reference sequence). CDR3 length: 18 residues. This CDR3 reads CATSRQNTGQGSSYEQYF. The sequenced part of the CDR3 DNA is TGTGCCACCAGCAGACAGAACACGGGACAGGGGAGCTCCTACGAG.

This clone was counted a few times. Partial CDR3 DNA: TGTGCCAGCAGCCCAAACAATCAGCCC. Amino acids: CASSPNNQP. The whole CDR3 reads CASSPNNQPQHF. The J gene is TRBJ1-5, the V gene TRBV7-9; D is undetermined. The observed sequence ends 3 residues before the CDR3 terminus, with the missing tail filled in from the germline J gene. Trimming left V 5 bases short and J 3 bases short, with 5 bases between. The CDR3 is 12 residues long. The germline V gene encodes CDR1 SEHNR and CDR2 FQNEAQ (reference sequence). The full variable domain, its missing parts supplied by reference TRBV7-9 and TRBJ1-5, is DTGVSQNPRHKITKRGQNVTFRCDPISEHNRLYWYRQTLGQGPEFLTYFQNEAQLEKSRLLSDRFSAERPKGSFSTLEIQRTEQGDSAMYLCASSPNNQPQHFGDGTRLSIL.

A note on this clone: The read comes to an end 3 residues before the CDR3 does, leaving the germline J gene to fill in the end. The chain has TRBV7-9 and TRBJ1-6, with TRBD1 as a possible D gene (6 bases). CDR3 size: 14 residues. Germline V gene data show CDR1 as SEHNR and CDR2 as FQNEAQ (reference sequence). Trimming cost V 8 bases and J 5 bases, with 13 bases left between them. CDR3 amino acids: CASLRDTNNSPLHF. The CDR3 DNA, read in part, is TGTGCCAGCCTACGGGACACCAATAATTCACCC.

This clone was found many times. The sequenced fragment ends 3 residues before the CDR3 boundary, so the rest is inferred from the germline J gene. The chain has TRBV5-4 and TRBJ1-6; tentative D call: TRBD1 (5 bases). CDR3 length: 15 residues. V lost 0 bases and J lost 11, with 15 bases in between. Per the germline V gene, CDR1 is SGHNT and CDR2 is YYREEE (reference sequence). The CDR3 here is CASSLGLTGSTPLHF. The part of the CDR3 DNA that was read is TGTGCCAGCAGCTTGGGGCTTACAGGTTCCACACCC.

This clone was detected ten times or more. The CDR3 end is not reached by the read, which stops 3 residues before it; the germline J gene fills it in. V and J are TRBV6-4 and TRBJ2-1; D is perhaps TRBD2 (5 bases). V lost 3 bases and J 5 bases, leaving 8 bases between the germline ends. Germline loops: CDR1 MRHNA, CDR2 SNTAGT. CDR3 size: 13 residues. CDR3 DNA (partial): TGTGCCAGCAGTGATAGCGACAACAATGAG. Its protein is CASSDSDNNE. The whole CDR3 reads CASSDSDNNEQFF.

The table lists this clone with many counts. This CDR3 reads CASSTPWTGEGEKLFF. The part of the CDR3 DNA that was read is TGTGCCAGTAGTACTCCATGGACAGGGGAAGGTGAAAAA. V gene TRBV19 combines with J gene TRBJ1-4, with TRBD1 identical over 9 bases. The read comes to an end 3 residues before the CDR3 does, leaving the germline J gene to fill in the end. The V gene's germline CDR1 is LNHDA and CDR2 SQIVND (reference sequence). The CDR3 contains 16 residues. Trimming cost V 4 bases and J 7 bases; bases outside gene matches: 10.

This clone has ten or more counts. The CDR3 extends 3 residues past the end of the read, so its final part is completed from the germline J gene. The rearrangement links TRBV6-1 to TRBJ2-7; perhaps TRBD1 as D (5 bases). Per the germline V gene, CDR1 is MNHNS and CDR2 is SASEGT. CDR3 length: 16 amino acids. The V gene lost 3 bases and the J gene lost 2 bases, with 17 bases spanning the gap. The covered CDR3 bases are TGTGCCAGCAGTGAGGATGCAGGGTGGCAGACCTACGAG. Translated, it gives CASSEDAGWQTYE. The full CDR3 protein reads CASSEDAGWQTYEQYF.

This clone was detected a few times. The CDR3 end is not reached by the read, which stops 3 residues before it; the germline J gene fills it in. J is TRBJ2-2 and V is TRBV7-3; 9 nucleotides align to TRBD1. V lost 6 bases, J lost 6 bases, and 5 bases stayed unmatched. This CDR3 region has 14 residues. Germline CDR1 reads SGHTA; CDR2 reads FQGTGA. The CDR3 spells CASRAGTGPGELFF. The CDR3 DNA, read in part, is TGTGCCAGCAGGGCCGGGACAGGGCCCGGGGAG.

Comments on this clone: Read sequence stops 3 residues before the CDR3 end, and the germline J gene provides the missing end. V usage is TRBV2 and J usage is TRBJ1-2; a weak D match, TRBD1 (6 bases). This CDR3 contains 15 residues. The V and J ends lost 6 bases and 3 bases respectively, with 17 bases between them. Germline CDR1 SNHLY, CDR2 FYNNEI. The CDR3 sequence is CASRGESGGDYGYTF. The sequenced CDR3 bases are TGTGCCAGCAGGGGGGAGTCGGGGGGCGACTATGGC.

In this sample, this clone turned up a few times. The sequenced fragment ends 3 residues before the CDR3 boundary, so the rest is inferred from the germline J gene. The chain couples TRBV5-1 to TRBJ2-2, with D hard to call. The germline V gene encodes CDR1 SGHRS and CDR2 YFSETQ. CDR3 length: 15 residues. With 0 bases removed from V and 0 bases from J, the gap between germline ends came to 6 bases. The CDR3 loop reads CASSLAGSNTGELFF. The CDR3 DNA, read in part, is TGCGCCAGCAGCTTGGCCGGGTCGAACACCGGGGAG.

This clone was found many times. The missing CDR3 end, 3 residues past where the read stops, is filled in from the germline J gene. The chain links TRBV29-1 to TRBJ2-4, with TRBD1 as a possible D gene (5 bases). Deletions cut 6 bases from V and 8 bases from J, with 17 bases between. Germline V gene lookup returns CDR1 SQVTM and CDR2 ANQGSEA. The CDR3 runs 13 residues. The sequenced CDR3 bases are TGCAGCGTCCCCGGACGCCTGGGGCACATT. This codes for CSVPGRLGHI. The whole CDR3 protein reads CSVPGRLGHIQYF. The full variable domain, with the rest looked up from reference TRBV29-1 and TRBJ2-4, is SAVISQKPSRDICQRGTSLTIQCQVDSQVTMMFWYRQQPGQSLTLIATANQGSEATYESGFVIDKFPISRPNLTFSTLTVSNMSPEDSSIYLCSVPGRLGHIQYFGAGTRLSVL.

This clone has ten or more counts. CDR3 DNA, as far as it was read: TGTGCCAGCAGTGAAACTGAGGGGGCTAATGAAAAA. Translating it yields CASSETEGANEK. The entire CDR3 is CASSETEGANEKLFF. This chain connects TRBV6-1 to TRBJ1-4, with a possible D match to TRBD1 (6 bases). The read ends 3 residues before the CDR3 terminus; that terminus is restored from the germline J gene. The ends were cut back, 2 bases at V and 3 bases at J, with 10 bases in the middle. The CDR3 contains 15 residues. Germline V CDR1 and CDR2: MNHNS, SASEGT.

The table lists this clone with many counts. Read coverage stops 3 residues before the CDR3 terminus; the germline J gene supplies the remainder. The V call is TRBV30, the J call TRBJ2-5; 7 bases agree with TRBD2. With 5 bases clipped from V and 5 bases from J, the junction kept 8 bases outside the gene matches. This CDR3 is 13 amino acids long. Germline CDR1 GTSNPN, CDR2 SVGIG (reference sequence). CDR3 bases read: TGTGCCTGGGCCGGGACTATCTATGAGACC. Its translation is CAWAGTIYET. The complete CDR3 sequence is CAWAGTIYETQYF.